This T cell receptor beta chain appears in the sequencing data of a study of cytotoxic CD8 clonotypes in ibrutinib-treated CLL. Profiling relied on immunoSEQ multiplex PCR, and the TCRdb table lists in-frame clones only, not all of them. Among about 72,000 clones listed, approximately 70% were seen once. Sequencing used PBMCs, obtained after 12 months of ibrutinib treatment. The origin of this receptor is a human donor with chronic lymphocytic leukemia.

CDR3 loop: CASSLEQGINQPQHF. DNA of the CDR3: TGTGCCAGCAGCTTAGAACAGGGAATTAATCAGCCCCAGCATTTT. The chain combines TRBV7-2 with TRBJ1-5, with D tentatively TRBD1 (6 bases). The CDR3 length is 15 residues. V was trimmed by 1 base and J by 4 bases, leaving 11 bases between them. From germline, CDR1 is SGHTA and CDR2 FQGNSA. Full variable domain (outside the CDR3, taken from reference TRBV7-2 and TRBJ1-5): GAGVSQSPSNKVTEKGKDVELRCDPISGHTALYWYRQSLGQGLEFLIYFQGNSAPDKSGLPSDRFSAERTGGSVSTLTIQRTQQEDSAVYLCASSLEQGINQPQHFGDGTRLSIL.